This TCR beta chain was identified during a study of T cells in localized non-small cell lung cancer. The junction had 9 bases not matched to a gene; V was cut back by 6 bases and J by 5 bases. The CDR3 consists of 16 residues. Germline V CDR1 and CDR2: ENHRY, SYGVKD. Some clones are missing from TCRdb's copy, which holds only in-frame ones; the method was immunoSEQ multiplex PCR. The table lists just under 30,000 clones, about 88% of them singletons. The sequencing used peripheral blood, collected before any cancer treatment. The origin of this receptor is a woman aged 35-75 years with stage I lung adenocarcinoma. The V call is TRBV10-3, the J call TRBJ2-3; 12 positions agree with TRBD1. CDR3 protein: CAISSTGQGAGDTQYF. CDR3 nucleotide sequence: TGTGCCATCAGCTCCACGGGACAGGGGGCGGGAGATACGCAGTATTTT.